Listed below are T cell receptor beta chains from one sample, sequenced in a study of human T cells and chemical hapten exposure. TCRdb re-called the RACE reads with MiXCR, one entry per CDR3 protein. The data show roughly 200,000 distinct CDR3 sequences, under 25% seen once. The sample in question was whole blood, obtained in connection with sensitization to the hapten diphenylcyclopropenone (DPC). These receptors were collected from a woman aged 40 to 55 with alopecia areata. Some clones in this sample may be carry-over from other donors' samples. The CDR3 runs from the conserved cysteine through the conserved F or W. D genes are given only for firm matches. Some rows have no size entry. The others give once, few or many, or a class for an expanded clone.

cdr3_aa | cdr3_nt | j_call | v_call | clone_size | d_call
CASSPWGQGANEKLFF | TGTGCCAGCAGCCCCTGGGGACAGGGAGCTAATGAAAAACTGTTTTTT | TRBJ1-4 | TRBV13 | NA | TRBD1
CATSRGLAGEETQYF | TGTGCCACCAGCAGGGGCTTAGCGGGAGAAGAGACCCAGTACTTC | TRBJ2-5 | TRBV15 | NA | TRBD2
CASRDLAGGLNEQFF | TGTGCCAGCAGGGATCTAGCGGGAGGGCTCAATGAGCAGTTCTTC | TRBJ2-1 | TRBV12-3/TRBV12-4 | NA | TRBD2
CSARAQPGRGEAFF | TGCAGTGCTAGAGCCCAACCCGGGAGGGGAGAAGCTTTCTTT | TRBJ1-1 | TRBV20-1 | NA | NA
CASSYWPLGNYGYTF | TGTGCCAGCAGTTACTGGCCGCTTGGAAACTATGGCTACACCTTC | TRBJ1-2 | TRBV27 | many | NA
CASSQPPHRPQETQYF | TGCGCCAGCAGTCAACCGCCACACAGACCCCAAGAGACCCAGTACTTC | TRBJ2-5 | TRBV23-1 | few | NA
CASSNTGGKTQYF | TGTGCTAGCAGCAACACAGGGGGCAAGACCCAGTACTTC | TRBJ2-5 | TRBV7-7 | few | TRBD1
CASSSYEYGYTF | TGTGCCAGCAGCTCCTACGAGTATGGCTACACCTTC | TRBJ1-2 | TRBV11-2 | NA | NA
CASSVETHPNTIYF | TGTGCCAGCAGCGTAGAGACTCATCCAAACACCATATATTTT | TRBJ1-3 | TRBV9 | few | NA
CASSPGTSGGKETQYF | TGTGCCAGCAGCCCAGGGACTAGCGGGGGGAAAGAGACCCAGTACTTC | TRBJ2-5 | TRBV7-9 | NA | TRBD2
CASTSLGGSNGELFF | TGTGCCAGCACCTCCCTCGGCGGGAGTAACGGGGAGCTGTTTTTT | TRBJ2-2 | TRBV5-6 | NA | TRBD2
CASSQNIQPDTQYF | TGTGCCAGCAGTCAGAACATACAGCCAGATACGCAGTATTTT | TRBJ2-3 | TRBV11-2 | NA | NA
CATSRDRDESPLHF | TGTGCCACCAGCAGAGATCGGGATGAATCACCCCTCCACTTT | TRBJ1-6 | TRBV15 | many | NA
CSARSPNEQFF | TGCAGTGCTAGGAGTCCCAATGAGCAGTTCTTC | TRBJ2-1 | TRBV20-1 | many | NA
CASSLRVGLEREGRSEQFF | TGTGCCAGCAGCTTAAGGGTCGGTTTGGAGCGGGAGGGCCGGAGTGAGCAGTTCTTC | TRBJ2-1 | TRBV7-2 | many | TRBD2
CASSAQGRVAEAFF | TGTGCCAGCAGCGCACAGGGGAGAGTAGCTGAAGCTTTCTTT | TRBJ1-1 | TRBV7-2 | few | TRBD1
CASKPGKSSGNTIYF | TGTGCCAGCAAGCCGGGCAAAAGCTCTGGAAACACCATATATTTT | TRBJ1-3 | TRBV6-1 | few | NA
CATSDFSRQGNTGELFF | TGTGCCACCAGTGATTTTTCCCGACAGGGGAACACCGGGGAGCTGTTTTTT | TRBJ2-2 | TRBV24-1 | NA | TRBD1
CASTLNGADSYEQYF | TGTGCCAGCACACTAAATGGGGCAGATAGCTACGAGCAGTACTTC | TRBJ2-7 | TRBV28 | NA | NA
CSASYRGYFKGAYEQYF | TGCAGTGCTAGTTACAGGGGGTATTTTAAGGGAGCCTACGAGCAGTACTTC | TRBJ2-7 | TRBV20-1 | few | TRBD1
CASTPLQSLNYGYTF | TGTGCCAGCACCCCACTACAGTCCCTTAACTATGGCTACACCTTC | TRBJ1-2 | TRBV11-2 | few | NA
CASSQEGLAGANEQFF | TGTGCCAGCAGCCAAGAAGGGCTAGCGGGAGCCAATGAGCAGTTCTTC | TRBJ2-1 | TRBV4-2 | few | TRBD2
CASSLQGNEQYF | TGTGCCAGCAGTTTACAGGGTAACGAGCAGTACTTC | TRBJ2-7 | TRBV6-5 | NA | NA
CASSLGRGLLVAEAFF | TGCGCCAGCAGCTTGGGCAGGGGATTGTTGGTCGCTGAAGCTTTCTTT | TRBJ1-1 | TRBV5-1 | NA | NA
CASSLVAGLNTEAFF | TGTGCCAGCAGCTTAGTCGCAGGCCTGAACACTGAAGCTTTCTTT | TRBJ1-1 | TRBV7-9 | NA | NA
CASSLTDYTQYF | TGTGCCAGCAGTTTAACAGATTATACGCAGTATTTT | TRBJ2-3 | TRBV12-3/TRBV12-4 | NA | NA
CASSKETGGWNTEAFF | TGTGCCAGCAGTAAGGAGACAGGGGGCTGGAACACTGAAGCTTTCTTT | TRBJ1-1 | TRBV6-2/TRBV6-3 | NA | TRBD1
CASSLDTHNEQFF | TGTGCCAGCAGCTTAGATACCCACAATGAGCAGTTCTTC | TRBJ2-1 | TRBV7-9 | few | NA
CSVPKGAAGTDTQYF | TGCAGCGTCCCGAAGGGAGCCGCCGGCACAGATACGCAGTATTTT | TRBJ2-3 | TRBV29-1 | NA | NA
CASSLSRPSTDTQYF | TGTGCCAGCAGTTTGTCCAGACCTAGCACAGATACGCAGTATTTT | TRBJ2-3 | TRBV27 | NA | NA
CASSLDPASGANVLTF | TGTGCCAGCAGCTTGGATCCGGCCTCTGGGGCCAACGTCCTGACTTTC | TRBJ2-6 | TRBV5-4 | few | NA
CASSLAPLAGKNEQFF | TGTGCCAGCAGCTTAGCACCCCTAGCGGGAAAGAATGAGCAGTTCTTC | TRBJ2-1 | TRBV7-6 | NA | TRBD2
CASSKESRRTSTDTQYF | TGTGCCAGCAGCAAAGAGTCACGGAGAACTAGCACAGATACGCAGTATTTT | TRBJ2-3 | TRBV21-1 | NA | NA
CSARDHTQETQYF | TGCAGTGCTAGAGATCACACCCAAGAGACCCAGTACTTC | TRBJ2-5 | TRBV20-1 | few | NA
CASSQDVRTTNEQFF | TGCGCCAGCAGCCAAGACGTAAGGACCACAAATGAGCAGTTCTTC | TRBJ2-1 | TRBV4-1 | NA | NA
CASEGGGADTQYF | TGTGCCAGCGAAGGGGGAGGGGCGGATACGCAGTATTTT | TRBJ2-3 | TRBV28 | few | NA
CAITTGSEQFF | TGTGCCATCACCACAGGTTCGGAGCAGTTCTTC | TRBJ2-1 | TRBV10-3 | NA | NA
CASSQVGLAGGWIGELFF | TGCGCCAGCAGCCAAGTCGGGTTAGCGGGAGGGTGGATCGGGGAGCTGTTTTTT | TRBJ2-2 | TRBV4-3 | few | TRBD2
CASSHDVRSGANVLTF | TGTGCCAGCAGCCACGATGTCCGCTCTGGGGCCAACGTCCTGACTTTC | TRBJ2-6 | TRBV27 | once | NA
CASSLGQGHTGELFF | TGTGCCAGCAGTTTGGGACAGGGGCACACCGGGGAGCTGTTTTTT | TRBJ2-2 | TRBV6-2/TRBV6-3 | NA | TRBD1
CASSQDEGSTEAFF | TGCGCCAGCAGCCAAGACGAGGGAAGCACTGAAGCTTTCTTT | TRBJ1-1 | TRBV4-3 | many | NA
CASSPMGTPIPGELFF | TGTGCCAGCAGCCCCATGGGGACTCCTATCCCCGGGGAGCTGTTTTTT | TRBJ2-2 | TRBV9 | NA | NA
CASSPSGGRGQETQYF | TGTGCCAGCAGCCCCTCTGGCGGGAGGGGTCAAGAGACCCAGTACTTC | TRBJ2-5 | TRBV21-1 | NA | NA
CASSYRVRTEAFF | TGTGCCAGCAGTTACAGGGTCCGTACTGAAGCTTTCTTT | TRBJ1-1 | TRBV6-2/TRBV6-3 | few | NA
CASSLEGTGGQYGYTF | TGTGCCAGCAGCCTAGAAGGGACAGGGGGACAGTATGGCTACACCTTC | TRBJ1-2 | TRBV4-2 | NA | TRBD1